Included here is one TCR beta chain sequence, with context. Assay used: immunoSEQ multiplex PCR; TCRdb lists only in-frame clones, some missing. The table records some 340,000 clones, around 85% of them present only once. This sample stems from a study of blood T cell repertoires in COVID-19. The ends were cut back, 1 base at V and 1 base at J, with 10 bases in the middle. CDR3 length: 15 amino acids. Germline-derived CDR1 and CDR2 are LNHNV and YYDKDF (reference sequence). The clonotype was recovered from a woman between 18 and 30 years old with acute or convalescent COVID-19. Input material: peripheral blood. This chain connects TRBV15 to TRBJ1-1, with a weak D call TRBD1 (5 bases). The CDR3 region is CATSRVPDRNTEAFF. The CDR3 DNA reads TGTGCCACCAGCAGAGTTCCAGACAGGAACACTGAAGCTTTCTTT.